The source of this T cell receptor (beta chain) is a study of CD8 T cells in ankylosing spondylitis. This CDR3 is built from 13 residues. The V and J ends lost 5 bases and 13 bases, in that order; junction bases with no gene match: 4. Study-level findings and limits: Reports say disease-linked clones showed up significantly more in matched ankylosing spondylitis synovial fluid.

This clonotype was seen many times. Antigen: not known. TCRdb reprocessed the 5' RACE reads with MiXCR, giving one entry per CDR3 protein. The table lists 200,000 to 300,000 distinct CDR3 sequences, about 11% of them singletons. The V gene is TRBV12-3 or TRBV12-4, the J gene TRBJ1-6; TRBD1 agrees at 11 bases. The sequenced sample was blood, either unsorted or a sorted T cell fraction (not recorded which). The sequence was obtained from a male donor with ankylosing spondylitis or in good health (not recorded which). The CDR3 protein is CASSDRDRGPLHF. CDR3 coding DNA: TGTGCCAGCAGTGACCGGGACAGGGGGCCCCTCCACTTT.